Below, 21 T cell receptor beta chains from the same sample are listed, as sequenced in a study of vaccination effects on CD4 cells after COVID-19. Measured with immunoSEQ multiplex PCR; TCRdb has only the in-frame clones, and not every one. Here the sample spans more than 35,000 clones, about three quarters being singletons. Their target antigens are unknown. Around day 10 of culture, CD4+ T cells were separated out. Two-dose BNT162b2 or mRNA-1273 vaccination was given to participants. Here the sequenced sample was CD4+ T cells from PBMCs cultured without peptide, taken after COVID-19 vaccination. Source of these receptors: a human donor who received a COVID-19 vaccine.

V and J are TRBV5-1 and TRBJ2-2; TRBD1 agrees at 9 bases. Looked up from germline, CDR1 is SGHRS and CDR2 is YFSETQ. V was clipped by 4 bases and J by 3 bases; unmatched bases: 1. This CDR3 is built from 14 residues. CDR3 in DNA: TGCGCCAGCAGCCGGACAGGGGACACCGGGGAGCTGTTTTTT. Translated: CASSRTGDTGELFF. Looking up the rest from reference TRBV5-1 and TRBJ2-2 gives the full variable domain: KAGVTQTPRYLIKTRGQQVTLSCSPISGHRSVSWYQQTPGQGLQFLFEYFSETQRNKGNFPGRFSGRQFSNSRSEMNVSTLELGDSALYLCASSRTGDTGELFFGEGSRLTVL.

CDR3 sequence (DNA): TGTGCCAGCAGCTTGTCCCAGAGCGAGCAGTTCTTC. It translates to CASSLSQSEQFF. This sequence joins TRBV5-6 and TRBJ2-1; D unclear. Germline V gene sequence: CDR1 SGHDT, CDR2 YYEEEE. The CDR3 loop spans 12 amino acids. V was trimmed by 1 base and J by 10 bases, leaving 9 bases between them.

The chain links TRBV3-1 (or the pseudogene TRBV3-2) to TRBJ2-3, with TRBD2 identical over 10 bases. This CDR3 contains 13 residues. V was clipped by 1 base and J by 8 bases; unmatched bases: 0. Germline V CDR1 and CDR2: LGHDT, YNNKEL (reference sequence). In nucleotides, the CDR3 is TGTGCCAGCAGCCAAGTAGCGGGGGGTACGCAGTATTTT. It codes for CASSQVAGGTQYF.

This clone was seen a handful of times. This chain joins TRBV11-3 and TRBJ2-1, with no clear D. The ends were cut back, 2 bases at V and 5 bases at J, with 10 bases in the middle. This CDR3 is built from 14 residues. The germline gives CDR1 SGHNT, CDR2 YENEEA. The CDR3 reads CASSLNQANNEQFF. CDR3 bases: TGTGCCAGCAGCTTAAATCAGGCAAACAATGAGCAGTTCTTC. The full variable domain, in which reference TRBV11-3 and TRBJ2-1 provide the parts outside the CDR3, is EAGVVQSPRYKIIEKKQPVAFWCNPISGHNTLYWYLQNLGQGPELLIRYENEEAVDDSQLPKDRFSAERLKGVDSTLKIQPAELGDSAVYLCASSLNQANNEQFFGPGTRLTVL.

The V call is TRBV29-1, the J call TRBJ2-7, with D uncertain. Germline lookup yields CDR1 SQVTM and CDR2 ANQGSEA. Trimming cost V 4 bases and J 2 bases, with 12 bases left between them. The CDR3 has 13 amino acids. The CDR3 protein is CSVAASQPYEQYF. CDR3 nucleotides: TGCAGCGTTGCCGCCAGTCAACCCTACGAGCAGTACTTC.

This clone was counted between two and nine times. The chain has TRBV6-5 and TRBJ2-7; 10 bases are a match to TRBD1. Germline loops: CDR1 MNHEY, CDR2 SVGAGI. This CDR3 has 14 amino acids. After removal of 5 bases from V and 0 bases from J, the junction contained 1 base not matched to a gene. The CDR3 DNA reads TGTGCCAGCAGTCGGGACAGGGGCTCCTACGAGCAGTACTTC. It codes for CASSRDRGSYEQYF.

The V gene is TRBV4-1, the J gene TRBJ2-1; 11 bases agree with TRBD1. The CDR3 runs to 17 residues. Per the germline V gene, CDR1 is MGHRA and CDR2 is YSYEKL. J gave up 6 bases and V 3 bases, and 10 bases lay outside the gene matches. The CDR3 bases are TGCGCCAGCAGCCAGCCTTTGATCGGGACAGGGGGCAATGAGCAGTTCTTC. Amino acid sequence: CASSQPLIGTGGNEQFF.

The count of this clone is one. This sequence joins TRBV25-1 and TRBJ1-4, with 8 bases fitting TRBD1. V trimming: 2 bases; J trimming: 13 bases; junction bases outside the gene matches: 15. The germline V gene has CDR1 MGHDK and CDR2 SYGVNS. The CDR3 is 16 residues long. The CDR3 region has the DNA TGTGCCAGCAGTGAAACCGGGACAGGTCTAATAGGGGTACTGTTTTTT. Amino acids: CASSETGTGLIGVLFF.

The chain recombines TRBV5-6 with TRBJ2-7, with no clear D. This CDR3 has 13 residues. V shed 1 base and J shed 3 bases, with 8 bases lying between them. Germline values: CDR1 SGHDT, CDR2 YYEEEE. In DNA form, the CDR3 reads TGTGCCAGCAGCTTGTTCGACGTCTACGAGCAGTACTTC. Encoded protein: CASSLFDVYEQYF.

Here the CDR3 reads CASSLETSFAVNEQFF. The DNA of the CDR3 is TGTGCCAGCAGCTTGGAAACTAGCTTCGCCGTAAATGAGCAGTTCTTC. The rearrangement joins TRBV5-4 to TRBJ2-1, with a tentative D call TRBD2 (6 bases). CDR3 length: 16 amino acids. Germline values: CDR1 SGHNT, CDR2 YYREEE (reference sequence). V shed 0 bases and J shed 7 bases, with 17 bases lying between them.

V usage is TRBV5-5 and J usage is TRBJ2-7; either TRBD1 or TRBD2 may fit D (6 bases each). Per the germline V gene, CDR1 is SGHKS and CDR2 is YYEKEE (reference sequence). Trimming shortened V by 0 bases and J by 2 bases, and 12 bases separated the two germline ends. The CDR3 consists of 15 residues. The CDR3 region is CASSLAGGGTYEQYF. In nucleotides, the CDR3 is TGTGCCAGCAGCTTGGCAGGAGGGGGTACCTACGAGCAGTACTTC.

The genes are TRBV9 and TRBJ2-7, with TRBD2 matching 9 bases. This CDR3 spans 14 amino acids. V lost 4 bases and J lost 7; bases outside the gene matches: 9. Per the germline V gene, CDR1 is SGDLS and CDR2 is YYNGEE. The CDR3 coding sequence is TGTGCCAGCAGCAAGACTAGCGGCCCAGGGGAGCAGTACTTC. This encodes CASSKTSGPGEQYF. Complete variable domain (other parts from reference TRBV9 and TRBJ2-7): DSGVTQTPKHLITATGQRVTLRCSPRSGDLSVYWYQQSLDQGLQFLIQYYNGEERAKGNILERFSAQQFPDLHSELNLSSLELGDSALYFCASSKTSGPGEQYFGPGTRLTVT.

This chain uses TRBV5-4 with TRBJ2-3; D is undetermined. Germline CDR1 and CDR2: SGHNT and YYREEE (reference sequence). Trimming removed 4 bases at V and 2 bases at J, with 11 bases between. This CDR3 is built from 14 residues. CDR3 in DNA: TGTGCCAGCAGCGAGCGTACGATCACAGATACGCAGTATTTT. Residues: CASSERTITDTQYF.

The rearrangement joins TRBV7-6 to TRBJ1-3; D not certain. Germline CDR1 and CDR2: SGHVS and FNYEAQ. Trimming took 1 base from V and 1 from J, leaving 11 bases between them. The CDR3 length is 16 residues. The CDR3 DNA sequence: TGTGCCAGCAGCTTAGAGTCCGGGGTTTCTGGAAACACCATATATTTT. Its protein is CASSLESGVSGNTIYF.

V and J are TRBV5-1 and TRBJ2-7, with D perhaps TRBD1 or TRBD2 (6 bases each). The CDR3 is 13 residues long. V was trimmed by 7 bases and J by 2 bases, leaving 13 bases between them. Germline V CDR1 and CDR2: SGHRS, YFSETQ. Written as DNA, the CDR3 is TGCGCCAGCGGGGGGCAGTCAACCTACGAGCAGTACTTC. Translated, it gives CASGGQSTYEQYF.

V usage is TRBV5-1 and J usage is TRBJ2-1; 10 bases are shared with TRBD1. The V gene's germline CDR1 is SGHRS and CDR2 YFSETQ. V dropped 0 bases and J dropped 7; count of bases not matched to a gene: 7. The length of the CDR3 is 16 residues. The CDR3 loop reads CASSLVGTGALNEQFF. CDR3 sequence (DNA): TGCGCCAGCAGCTTGGTGGGGACAGGGGCCCTTAATGAGCAGTTCTTC.

The chain recombines TRBV2 with TRBJ1-5; 9 bases are a match to TRBD1. The CDR3 is 14 residues long. Germline lookup yields CDR1 SNHLY and CDR2 FYNNEI. After removal of 8 bases from V and 4 bases from J, the junction contained 6 bases not matched to a gene. The CDR3 reads CASRTGTGNQPQHF. The CDR3 coding sequence is TGTGCCAGCCGAACCGGGACAGGGAATCAGCCCCAGCATTTT.

This chain uses TRBV25-1 with TRBJ1-2; D is uncertain. Germline CDR1 and CDR2: MGHDK and SYGVNS. This CDR3 is built from 16 residues. Trimming shortened V by 2 bases and J by 7 bases, and 20 bases separated the two germline ends. This CDR3 reads CASSEHGRVPSGGYTF. The CDR3 DNA reads TGTGCCAGCAGTGAACACGGGAGGGTTCCTAGTGGTGGCTACACCTTC.

This clone appeared a few times. The gene calls are TRBV7-2 and TRBJ2-7; TRBD1 matches at 10 bases. Germline loops: CDR1 SGHTA, CDR2 FQGNSA. CDR3 length equals 15 residues. V dropped 5 bases and J dropped 1; count of bases not matched to a gene: 5. The CDR3 DNA reads as TGTGCCAGCAGCACCCGGACAGGGGGGTCCTACGAGCAGTACTTC. This gives the protein CASSTRTGGSYEQYF. Supplemented by reference TRBV7-2 and TRBJ2-7, the full variable domain reads GAGVSQSPSNKVTEKGKDVELRCDPISGHTALYWYRQSLGQGLEFLIYFQGNSAPDKSGLPSDRFSAERTGGSVSTLTIQRTQQEDSAVYLCASSTRTGGSYEQYFGPGTRLTVT.

This sequence joins TRBV12-3 or TRBV12-4 and TRBJ1-1, with no clear D. V lost 5 bases, J lost 1 base, and 8 bases lay in between. The length of the CDR3 is 13 residues. The CDR3 region has the DNA TGTGCCAGCAGTAGGACGGGGAACACTGAAGCTTTCTTT. As protein: CASSRTGNTEAFF.

The rearrangement links TRBV2 to TRBJ2-5; TRBD2 aligns across 8 bases. The V gene end was trimmed by 6 bases and the J gene end by 5 bases; junction bases not matched to a gene: 8. The CDR3 covers 14 residues. CDR1 is SNHLY, CDR2 FYNNEI, per germline. The CDR3 DNA reads as TGTGCCAGCAGGGACGGCGGGGGGTGGGAGACCCAGTACTTC. Protein product: CASRDGGGWETQYF.